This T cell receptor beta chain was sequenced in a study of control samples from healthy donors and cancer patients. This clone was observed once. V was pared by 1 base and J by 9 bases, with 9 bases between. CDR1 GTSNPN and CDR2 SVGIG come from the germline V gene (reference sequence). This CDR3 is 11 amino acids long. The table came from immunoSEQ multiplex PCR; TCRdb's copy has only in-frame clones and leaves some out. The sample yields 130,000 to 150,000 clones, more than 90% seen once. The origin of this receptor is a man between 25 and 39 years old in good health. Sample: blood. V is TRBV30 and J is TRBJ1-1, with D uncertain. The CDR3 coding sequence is TGTGCCTGGAGTGGGGCAGGAAAAGCTTTCTTT. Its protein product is CAWSGAGKAFF.